These 11 T cell receptor beta chains were all obtained from the same sample, sequenced in a study of Ad26.COV2.S vaccination and SARS-CoV-2 variants. Noted treatment: over 15 received Ad26.COV2.S at low or high dose, single or two shots; about 5 received placebo; per-sample allocation not given. The investigators took samples on day 63 after the first vaccine or placebo injection. Assay: immunoSEQ multiplex PCR; the TCRdb copy retains only in-frame clones and omits some. This table has 300,000 to 400,000 clones, around nine tenths appearing once. This sample comprised peripheral blood, obtained in a trial of Ad26.COV2.S vaccine versus placebo. These receptors originate from a person aged 18-60 years who received the Ad26.COV2.S COVID-19 vaccine or a placebo.

The chain is built from TRBV24-1 and TRBJ1-5, with 8 bases matching TRBD1. This CDR3 is 16 amino acids long. V lost 0 bases, J lost 2 bases, and 2 bases stayed unmatched. CDR1 is KGHDR and CDR2 is SFDVKD in the germline V gene. The CDR3 loop is CATSDLNRGCNQPQHF. The CDR3 DNA sequence: TGTGCCACCAGTGATTTGAACAGGGGGTGCAATCAGCCCCAGCATTTT.

The chain uses TRBV5-8 and TRBJ2-7; D not certain. V lost 0 bases and J 9 bases, leaving 7 bases between the germline ends. Per the germline V gene, CDR1 is SGHTS and CDR2 is YDEGEE. The CDR3 consists of 11 residues. The CDR3 loop reads CASSLVWGQYF. CDR3 nucleotide sequence: TGTGCCAGCAGCTTGGTCTGGGGGCAGTACTTC.

The CDR3 here is CASSRTRANSPLHF. CDR3 nucleotides: TGTGCCAGCAGTCGGACCCGGGCTAATTCACCCCTCCACTTT. The gene calls are TRBV28 and TRBJ1-6; D not certain. Trimming took off 5 bases at V and 6 bases at J, with 11 bases between the two ends. The CDR3 covers 14 residues. Germline lookup yields CDR1 MDHEN and CDR2 SYDVKM.

V usage is TRBV18 and J usage is TRBJ1-5; TRBD1 is a possible D gene (5 bases). CDR3 length: 14 amino acids. Trimming pared 2 bases from V and 6 bases from J, leaving 11 bases between. Germline V gene sequence: CDR1 KGHSH, CDR2 LQKENI. The CDR3: CASSPGGERQPQHF. The CDR3, as DNA: TGTGCCAGCTCACCAGGGGGGGAGCGTCAGCCCCAGCATTTT.

The chain carries TRBV19 and TRBJ1-1, with D perhaps TRBD1 (5 bases). The CDR3 sequence is 14 residues long. Per the germline V gene, CDR1 is LNHDA and CDR2 is SQIVND (reference sequence). With 6 bases removed from V and 9 bases from J, the gap between germline ends came to 20 bases. DNA for the CDR3: TGTGCCAGTAGCCCAGGGAGGGAGACGGGGAAAGCTTTCTTT. Its translation is CASSPGRETGKAFF.

This clone was seen only once. V usage is TRBV30 and J usage is TRBJ2-1; the D is unclear. This CDR3 contains 12 residues. With 7 bases removed from V and 4 bases from J, the gap between germline ends came to 11 bases. Germline V gene lookup returns CDR1 GTSNPN and CDR2 SVGIG (reference sequence). CDR3 nucleotides: TGTGCCTCGCTGGACGGGTACAATGAGCAGTTCTTC. Protein sequence: CASLDGYNEQFF.

The chain joins TRBV5-1 to TRBJ2-1; D not resolved. The length of the CDR3 is 16 residues. CDR1 is SGHRS, CDR2 YFSETQ, per germline. V was cut by 3 bases and J by 8 bases, with 21 bases left in between. The chain's CDR3 is CASSWSPNDPNDEQFF. As DNA, the CDR3 is TGCGCCAGCAGCTGGAGCCCTAACGACCCCAATGATGAGCAGTTCTTC.

V usage is TRBV5-1 and J usage is TRBJ2-3, with D possibly TRBD1 on 6 matching bases. V lost 4 bases, J lost 3 bases, and 9 bases lay in between. The germline CDR1 and CDR2 sequences are SGHRS and YFSETQ. The CDR3 spans 13 residues. The CDR3 DNA reads TGCGCCAGCAGCAGGGGGACGACAGATACGCAGTATTTT. Translation: CASSRGTTDTQYF.

The chain combines TRBV7-9 with TRBJ2-1; D possibly corresponds to TRBD1 (5 bases). Trimming removed 4 bases at V and 2 bases at J, with 6 bases between. The CDR3 sequence is 13 residues long. Germline values: CDR1 SEHNR, CDR2 FQNEAQ (reference sequence). As DNA, the CDR3 is TGTGCCAGCAGCTCGACAGCCTACAATGAGCAGTTCTTC. Its protein is CASSSTAYNEQFF.

The chain is built from TRBV3-1 (or the pseudogene TRBV3-2) and TRBJ2-1; the match to TRBD2 covers 11 bases. CDR3 size: 17 residues. The germline V gene encodes CDR1 LGHDT and CDR2 YNNKEL (reference sequence). Trimming removed 1 base from V and 5 bases from J; junction bases left unmatched: 7. CDR3 nucleotides: TGTGCCAGCAGCCAAGTCCTCCTAGCGGGGGGCGACAATGAGCAGTTCTTC. Its protein product is CASSQVLLAGGDNEQFF.

The V and J genes are TRBV3-1 (or the pseudogene TRBV3-2) and TRBJ1-5, with D perhaps matching TRBD1 (5 bases). Trimming removed 4 bases at V and 3 bases at J, with 13 bases between. CDR3 size: 15 residues. Per the germline V gene, CDR1 is LGHDT and CDR2 is YNNKEL (reference sequence). The CDR3 region is CASSRGQGDNQPQHF. In DNA form, the CDR3 reads TGTGCCAGCAGCCGGGGCCAGGGAGACAATCAGCCCCAGCATTTT.